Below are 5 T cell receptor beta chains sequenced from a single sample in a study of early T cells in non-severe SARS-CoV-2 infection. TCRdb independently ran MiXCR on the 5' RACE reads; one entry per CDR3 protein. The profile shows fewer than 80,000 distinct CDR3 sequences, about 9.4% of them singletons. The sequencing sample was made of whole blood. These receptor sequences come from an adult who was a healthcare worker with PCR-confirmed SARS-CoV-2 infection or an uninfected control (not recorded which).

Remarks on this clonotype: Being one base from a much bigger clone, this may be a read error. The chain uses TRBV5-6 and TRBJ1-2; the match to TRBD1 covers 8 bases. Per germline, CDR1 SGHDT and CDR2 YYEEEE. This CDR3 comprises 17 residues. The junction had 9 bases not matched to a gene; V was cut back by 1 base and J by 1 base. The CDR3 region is CASSLYGQGWNNYGYTF. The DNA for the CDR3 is TGTGCCAGCAGCTTGTATGGACAGGGATGGAATAACTATGGCTACACCTTC.

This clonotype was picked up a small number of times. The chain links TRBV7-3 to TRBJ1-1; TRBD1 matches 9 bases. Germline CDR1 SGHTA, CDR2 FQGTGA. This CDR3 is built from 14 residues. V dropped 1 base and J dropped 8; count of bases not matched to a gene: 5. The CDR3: CASSLRGQGTEAFF. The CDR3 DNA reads TGTGCCAGCAGCTTAAGAGGACAGGGGACGGAAGCTTTCTTT.

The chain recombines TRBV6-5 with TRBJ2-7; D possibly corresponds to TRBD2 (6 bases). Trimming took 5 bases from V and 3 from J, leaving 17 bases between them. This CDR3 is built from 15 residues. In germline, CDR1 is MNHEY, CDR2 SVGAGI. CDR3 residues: CASSASTRKDYEQYF. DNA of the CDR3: TGTGCCAGCAGTGCTTCGACTAGGAAAGACTACGAGCAGTACTTC.

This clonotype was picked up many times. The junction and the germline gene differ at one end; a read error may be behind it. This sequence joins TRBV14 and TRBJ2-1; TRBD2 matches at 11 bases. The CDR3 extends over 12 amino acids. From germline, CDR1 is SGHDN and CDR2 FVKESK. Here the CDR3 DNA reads TGTGCCAGCAGCCTGACTAGCGGGGATTTGTCCTTC. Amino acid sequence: CASSLTSGDLSF.

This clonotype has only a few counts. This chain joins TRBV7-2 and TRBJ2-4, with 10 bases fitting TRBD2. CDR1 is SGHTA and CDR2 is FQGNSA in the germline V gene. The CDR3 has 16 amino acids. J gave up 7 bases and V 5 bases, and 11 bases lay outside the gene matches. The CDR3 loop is CASSPPSGRGDNIQYF. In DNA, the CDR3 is TGTGCCAGCAGCCCCCCTAGCGGGAGAGGGGACAACATTCAGTACTTC.